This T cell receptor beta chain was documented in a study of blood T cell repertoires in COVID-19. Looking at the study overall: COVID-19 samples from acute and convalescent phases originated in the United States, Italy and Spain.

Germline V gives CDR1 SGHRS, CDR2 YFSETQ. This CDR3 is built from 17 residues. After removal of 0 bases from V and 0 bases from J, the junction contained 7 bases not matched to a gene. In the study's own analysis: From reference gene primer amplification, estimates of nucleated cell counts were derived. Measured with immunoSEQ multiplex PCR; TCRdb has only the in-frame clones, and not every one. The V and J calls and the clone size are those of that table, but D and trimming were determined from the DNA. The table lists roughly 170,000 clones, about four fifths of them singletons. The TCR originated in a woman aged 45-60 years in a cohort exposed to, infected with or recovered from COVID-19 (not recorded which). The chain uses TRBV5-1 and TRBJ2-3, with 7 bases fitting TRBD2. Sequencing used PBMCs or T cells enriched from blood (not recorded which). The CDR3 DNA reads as TGCGCCAGCAGCTTGGAATTCGGACTAGGAAGCACAGATACGCAGTATTTT. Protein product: CASSLEFGLGSTDTQYF.